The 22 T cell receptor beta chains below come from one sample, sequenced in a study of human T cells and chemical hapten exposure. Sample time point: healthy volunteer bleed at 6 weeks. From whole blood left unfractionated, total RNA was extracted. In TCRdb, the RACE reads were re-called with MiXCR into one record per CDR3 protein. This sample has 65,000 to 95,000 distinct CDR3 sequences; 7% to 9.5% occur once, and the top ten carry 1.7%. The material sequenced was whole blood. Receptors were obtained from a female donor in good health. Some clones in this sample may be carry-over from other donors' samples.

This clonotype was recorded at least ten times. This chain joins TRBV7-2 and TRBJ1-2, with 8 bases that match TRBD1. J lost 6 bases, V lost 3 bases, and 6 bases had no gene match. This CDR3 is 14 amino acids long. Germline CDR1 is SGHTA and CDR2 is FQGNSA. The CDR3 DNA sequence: TGTGCCAGCAGCTTCACAGGGGGAGGCAATGGCTACACCTTC. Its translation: CASSFTGGGNGYTF.

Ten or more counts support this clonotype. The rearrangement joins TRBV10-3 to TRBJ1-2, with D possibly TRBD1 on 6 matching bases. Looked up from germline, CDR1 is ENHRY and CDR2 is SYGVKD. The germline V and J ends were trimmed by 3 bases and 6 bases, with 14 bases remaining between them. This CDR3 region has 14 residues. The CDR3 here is CAISEGQGINGYTF. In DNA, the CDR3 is TGTGCCATCAGTGAAGGGCAGGGGATCAATGGCTACACCTTC.

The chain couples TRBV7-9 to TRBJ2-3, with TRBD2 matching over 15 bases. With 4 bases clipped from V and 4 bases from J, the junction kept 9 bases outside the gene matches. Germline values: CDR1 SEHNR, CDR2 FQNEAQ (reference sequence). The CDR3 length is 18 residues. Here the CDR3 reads CASSSRTSGGAKADTQYF. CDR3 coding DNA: TGTGCCAGCAGCTCCCGGACTAGCGGGGGGGCCAAGGCAGATACGCAGTATTTT.

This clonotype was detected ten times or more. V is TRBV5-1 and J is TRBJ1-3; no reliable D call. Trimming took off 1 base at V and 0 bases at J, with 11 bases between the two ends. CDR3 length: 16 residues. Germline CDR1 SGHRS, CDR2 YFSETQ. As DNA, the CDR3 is TGCGCCAGCAGCTTGTTGGGCATGGGCTCTGGAAACACCATATATTTT. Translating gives CASSLLGMGSGNTIYF.

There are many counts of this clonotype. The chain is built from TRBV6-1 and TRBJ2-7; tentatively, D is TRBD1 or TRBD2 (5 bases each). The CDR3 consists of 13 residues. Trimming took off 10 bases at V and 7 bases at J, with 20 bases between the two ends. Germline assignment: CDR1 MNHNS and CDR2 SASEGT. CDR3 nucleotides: TGTGCCACCGGCTTCCGGGACGACGGGGAGCAGTACTTC. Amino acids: CATGFRDDGEQYF.

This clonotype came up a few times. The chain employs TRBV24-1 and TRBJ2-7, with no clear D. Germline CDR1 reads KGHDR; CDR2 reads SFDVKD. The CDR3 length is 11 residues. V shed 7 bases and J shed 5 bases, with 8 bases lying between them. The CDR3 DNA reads TGTGCCACCAGCCAGATGAACGAGCAGTACTTC. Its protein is CATSQMNEQYF.

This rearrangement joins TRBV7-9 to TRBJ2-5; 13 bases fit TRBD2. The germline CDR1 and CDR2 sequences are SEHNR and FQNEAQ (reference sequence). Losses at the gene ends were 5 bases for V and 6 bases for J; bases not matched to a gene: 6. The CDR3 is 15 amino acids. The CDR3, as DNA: TGTGCCAGCAGCCTTACTAGCGGGGGGGCACAGACCCAGTACTTC. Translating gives CASSLTSGGAQTQYF.

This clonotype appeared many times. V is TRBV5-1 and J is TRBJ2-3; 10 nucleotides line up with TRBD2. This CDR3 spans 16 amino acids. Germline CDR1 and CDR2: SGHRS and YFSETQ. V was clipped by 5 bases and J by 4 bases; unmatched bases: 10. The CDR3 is CASRRVAGGQADTQYF. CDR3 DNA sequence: TGCGCCAGCAGGAGGGTAGCGGGGGGCCAGGCAGATACGCAGTATTTT.

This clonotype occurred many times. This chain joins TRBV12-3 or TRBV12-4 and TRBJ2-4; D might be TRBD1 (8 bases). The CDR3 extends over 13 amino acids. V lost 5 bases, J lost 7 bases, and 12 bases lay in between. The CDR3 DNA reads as TGTGCCAGCAGTGACAGGGGAGGGAACATTCAGTACTTC. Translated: CASSDRGGNIQYF.

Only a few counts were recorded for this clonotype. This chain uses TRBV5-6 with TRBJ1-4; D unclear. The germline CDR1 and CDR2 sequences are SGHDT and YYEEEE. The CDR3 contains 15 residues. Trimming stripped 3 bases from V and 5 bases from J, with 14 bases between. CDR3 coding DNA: TGTGCCAGCAGCTCCCCACCCTCACAGAATGAAAAACTGTTTTTT. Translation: CASSSPPSQNEKLFF.

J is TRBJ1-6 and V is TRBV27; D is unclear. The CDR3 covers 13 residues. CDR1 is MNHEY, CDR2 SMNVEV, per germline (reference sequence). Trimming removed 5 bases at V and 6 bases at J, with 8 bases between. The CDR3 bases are TGTGCCAGCAGTGCCTATCTTAATTCACCCCTCCACTTT. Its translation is CASSAYLNSPLHF.

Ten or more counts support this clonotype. This CDR3 is CASSLSPALYEQYF. The DNA for the CDR3 is TGTGCCAGCAGTTTATCCCCGGCCCTTTACGAGCAGTACTTC. The rearrangement links TRBV28 to TRBJ2-7, with D hard to call. V shed 1 base and J shed 4 bases, with 11 bases lying between them. Germline V lookup: CDR1 MDHEN, CDR2 SYDVKM. This CDR3 is 14 amino acids long.

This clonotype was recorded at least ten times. CDR3 DNA sequence: TGTGCCAGCAGTTTATCCAACAGGGTCAGAGAATACACTGAAGCTTTCTTT. Encoded protein: CASSLSNRVREYTEAFF. The rearrangement joins TRBV27 to TRBJ1-1, with a possible D match to TRBD1 (6 bases). V was shortened by 0 bases and J by 3 bases, with 17 bases between the two germline ends. From germline, CDR1 is MNHEY and CDR2 SMNVEV (reference sequence). CDR3 length: 17 amino acids.

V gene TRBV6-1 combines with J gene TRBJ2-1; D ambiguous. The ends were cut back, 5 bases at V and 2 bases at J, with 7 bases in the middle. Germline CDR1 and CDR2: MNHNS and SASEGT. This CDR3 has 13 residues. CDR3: CASSRVTYNEQFF. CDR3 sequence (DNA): TGTGCCAGCAGTAGGGTAACCTACAATGAGCAGTTCTTC.

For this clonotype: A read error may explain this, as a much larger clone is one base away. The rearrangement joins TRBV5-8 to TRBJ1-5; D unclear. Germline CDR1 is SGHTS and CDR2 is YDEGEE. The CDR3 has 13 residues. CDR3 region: CAGSPDGNQPQHF. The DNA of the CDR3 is TGTGCCGGCAGTCCGGACGGGAATCAGCCCCAGCATTTT.

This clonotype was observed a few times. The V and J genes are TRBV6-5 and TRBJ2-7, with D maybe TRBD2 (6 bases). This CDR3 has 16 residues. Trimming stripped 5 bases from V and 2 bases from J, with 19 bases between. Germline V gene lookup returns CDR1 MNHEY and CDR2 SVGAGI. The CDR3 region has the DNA TGTGCCAGCAGTCCCCGACTAGTCGGCATTACCTACGAGCAGTACTTC. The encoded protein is CASSPRLVGITYEQYF.

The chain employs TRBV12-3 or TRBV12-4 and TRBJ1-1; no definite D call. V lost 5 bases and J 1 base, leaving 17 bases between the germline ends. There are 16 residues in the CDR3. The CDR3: CASSRRSGPKNTEAFF. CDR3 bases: TGTGCCAGCAGTCGCCGTTCTGGCCCCAAGAACACTGAAGCTTTCTTT.

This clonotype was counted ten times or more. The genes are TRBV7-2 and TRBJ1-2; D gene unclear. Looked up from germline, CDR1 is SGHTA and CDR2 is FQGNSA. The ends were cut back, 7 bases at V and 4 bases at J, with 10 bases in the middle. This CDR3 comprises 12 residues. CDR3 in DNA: TGTGCCAGCACCAAACAAGGCTATGGCTACACCTTC. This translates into CASTKQGYGYTF. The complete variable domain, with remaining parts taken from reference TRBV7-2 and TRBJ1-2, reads GAGVSQSPSNKVTEKGKDVELRCDPISGHTALYWYRQSLGQGLEFLIYFQGNSAPDKSGLPSDRFSAERTGGSVSTLTIQRTQQEDSAVYLCASTKQGYGYTFGSGTRLTVV.

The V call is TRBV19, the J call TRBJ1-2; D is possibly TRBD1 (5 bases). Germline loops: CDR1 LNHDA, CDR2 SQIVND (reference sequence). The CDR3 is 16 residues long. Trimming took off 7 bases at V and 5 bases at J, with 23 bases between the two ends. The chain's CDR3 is CASNFGREVSLYGYTF. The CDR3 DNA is TGTGCCAGTAATTTTGGCAGGGAAGTATCTCTGTATGGCTACACCTTC.

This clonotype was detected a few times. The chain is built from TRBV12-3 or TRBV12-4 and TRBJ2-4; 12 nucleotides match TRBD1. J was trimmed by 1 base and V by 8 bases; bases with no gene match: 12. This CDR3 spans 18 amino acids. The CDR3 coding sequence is TGTGCCAGCCATTATTGGGACAGGGGGCTGGGGGCCAAAAACATTCAGTACTTC. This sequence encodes CASHYWDRGLGAKNIQYF.

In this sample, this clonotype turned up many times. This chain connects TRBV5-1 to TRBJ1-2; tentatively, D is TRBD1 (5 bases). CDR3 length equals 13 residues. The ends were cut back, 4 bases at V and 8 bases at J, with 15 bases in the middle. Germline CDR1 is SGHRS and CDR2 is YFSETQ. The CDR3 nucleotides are TGCGCCAGCAGCCTCGTTTCGGGGCCCGGCTACACCTTC. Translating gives CASSLVSGPGYTF.

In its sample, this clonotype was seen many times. The CDR3 spells CASSYRSALMNTEAFF. CDR3 sequence (DNA): TGTGCCAGCAGTTACCGATCCGCCCTCATGAACACTGAAGCTTTCTTT. The chain carries TRBV6-5 and TRBJ1-1; D unclear. The V and J ends lost 2 bases and 0 bases respectively, with 13 bases between them. The germline V gene encodes CDR1 MNHEY and CDR2 SVGAGI. This CDR3 is built from 16 residues.